This is a list of T cell receptor beta chains from one sample in a study of Graves' ophthalmopathy and Graves' hyperthyroidism. TCRdb passed the multiplex PCR reads through MiXCR, listing each CDR3 protein once. This table has about 660,000 distinct CDR3 sequences, about two fifths appearing once. Material: peripheral blood. These receptor sequences come from an adult man with Graves' ophthalmopathy. Both conserved end residues are part of each CDR3. The order of the fields is V gene, D gene, clone size, J gene, CDR3 length, CDR3 DNA, CDR3 protein. A D gene is named only where the DNA matches it firmly. Rows may omit the clone size; those that give it use once, few, many or a size class.

>TRBV7-6|-|-|TRBJ2-5|10
TGTGCAGGGCCCCTGGAGACCCAGTACTTC
CAGPLETQYF
>TRBV7-2|TRBD1|-|TRBJ1-2|16
TGTGCCAGCTCACCTTGGGACAGCCAAGCTAACTATGGCTACACCTTC
CASSPWDSQANYGYTF
>TRBV2|TRBD2|-|TRBJ2-7|14
TGTGCCAGCAGTTACGGACTAGCGGGAGAGGAGCAGTACTTC
CASSYGLAGEEQYF
>TRBV6-5|TRBD1|many|TRBJ2-7|15
TGTGCCAGCAGTGAGGTCTGGACAGGGACCTACGAGCAGTACTTC
CASSEVWTGTYEQYF
>TRBV7-9|-|-|TRBJ1-2|13
TGTGCCAGCAGTTATGGGGAGACGCCGTCCCACACCTTC
CASSYGETPSHTF
>TRBV7-9|-|many|TRBJ2-7|14
TGTGCCAGCAGCCCGCCGGCAGGGGAATACGAGCAGTACTTC
CASSPPAGEYEQYF
>TRBV6-5|-|-|TRBJ1-3|16
TGTGCCAGCAGCTCCTCTGGGGCTTTCTCTGGAAACACCATATATTTT
CASSSSGAFSGNTIYF
>TRBV19|-|many|TRBJ1-6|13
TGTGCCAGTAGAGGTACGCGGGTATCACCCCTCCACTTT
CASRGTRVSPLHF
>TRBV5-1|-|many|TRBJ1-5|16
TGCGCCAGCGCAAAAGGGCAGGGCTATAGCAATCAGCCCCAGCATTTT
CASAKGQGYSNQPQHF
>TRBV5-1|-|-|TRBJ2-3|15
TGCGCCAGCAGCTTTACCGGGACTGGCACAGATACACAGTATTTT
CASSFTGTGTDTQYF
>TRBV29-1|-|-|TRBJ2-5|11
TGCAGCGAACAGGGTGATGCGACCCAGTACTTC
CSEQGDATQYF
>TRBV12-3/TRBV12-4|-|few|TRBJ1-5|13
TGTGCCAGCGGGACTTTTAGCAATCAGCCCCAGCATTTT
CASGTFSNQPQHF
>TRBV9|-|once|TRBJ1-5|15
TGTGCCAGCAGCCAGGGTACAGGGCCTAATCAGCCCCAGCATTTT
CASSQGTGPNQPQHF
>TRBV5-1|-|-|TRBJ2-7|12
TGCGCCAGCCGGGACGGAATCTACGAGCAGTACTTC
CASRDGIYEQYF
>TRBV11-2|-|-|TRBJ2-3|12
TGTGCCAGCAGCCGAAACACAGATACGCAGTATTTT
CASSRNTDTQYF
>TRBV3-1|TRBD1|many|TRBJ1-5|16
TGTGCCAGCAGCCAAACCGGGACAGGGCTTGATCAGCCCCAGCATTTT
CASSQTGTGLDQPQHF
>TRBV15|-|few|TRBJ2-1|16
TGTGCCACCAGCAGAGATTGGCAGGGCCTCGTCAATGAGCAGTTCTTC
CATSRDWQGLVNEQFF
>TRBV20-1|-|few|TRBJ1-1|13
TGCAGTGCCGCCGGGGGACAGAACACTGAAGCTTTCTTT
CSAAGGQNTEAFF
>TRBV2|-|many|TRBJ1-1|12
TGTGCCAGCTGGGGGATGAACACTGAAGCTTTCTTT
CASWGMNTEAFF
>TRBV7-2|-|-|TRBJ2-7|15
TGTGCCAGCAGCTTAGACGGCTGGGGCGACCACGAGCAGTACTTC
CASSLDGWGDHEQYF
>TRBV7-7|-|many|TRBJ1-1|14
TGTGCCAGCAGCTTAGGCGCAGGGACCCTTGAAGCTTTCTTT
CASSLGAGTLEAFF
>TRBV10-3|-|many|TRBJ1-1|12
TGTGCCATCATGACGGGGGAGTCCCGAGCTTTCTTT
CAIMTGESRAFF
>TRBV5-1|TRBD1|-|TRBJ2-7|14
TGCGCCAGCAGCATAGGACAGGACTCCTACGAGCAGTACTTC
CASSIGQDSYEQYF
>TRBV24-1|-|few|TRBJ2-3|13
TGTGCCACCTCAGGTGCGAGCACAGATACGCAGTATTTT
CATSGASTDTQYF
>TRBV9|TRBD1|-|TRBJ2-7|14
TGTGCCAGCAGCATAGACCCGAGGGGGCACGAGCAGTACTTC
CASSIDPRGHEQYF
>TRBV7-6|-|many|TRBJ2-5|15
TGTGCCAGCAGCTTGACAGGTTCCCGGGGGGAGACCCAGTACTTC
CASSLTGSRGETQYF
>TRBV9|TRBD1|many|TRBJ1-4|16
TGTGCCAGCAGCGCACAGGGGTCCGTGACTAATGAAAAACTGTTTTTT
CASSAQGSVTNEKLFF
>TRBV12-3/TRBV12-4|TRBD1|few|TRBJ1-1|14
TGTGCCAGCAGTTTTGGCAGGGGGGGGACTGAAGCTTTCTTT
CASSFGRGGTEAFF
>TRBV6-6|-|-|TRBJ1-1|16
TGTGCCAGCAGTTACCGTCTTCGGGGCGGGGATACTGAAGCTTTCTTT
CASSYRLRGGDTEAFF
>TRBV27|-|few|TRBJ2-7|13
TGTGCCAGCAGTTTATCCAGGGTCAACGAGCAGTACTTC
CASSLSRVNEQYF
>TRBV24-1|TRBD2|many|TRBJ2-2|16
TGTGCCACCAGTGATTATAGCGGGAGGGCCCACGGGGAGCTGTTTTTT
CATSDYSGRAHGELFF
>TRBV7-9|-|few|TRBJ1-1|14
TGTGCCAGCAGCCTTCGGAGGTTCTACACTGAAGCTTTCTTT
CASSLRRFYTEAFF
>TRBV2|TRBD1|once|TRBJ1-4|16
TGTGCCATCGACAGGGAGGGTCGGGACAGGGTACGGAGACTGTTTTTT
CAIDREGRDRVRRLFF
>TRBV9|-|-|TRBJ1-2|16
TGTGCCAGCAGCGTAGATATTGGAGGGACAAACTATGGCTACACCTTC
CASSVDIGGTNYGYTF
>TRBV7-2|-|many|TRBJ1-5|14
TGTGCCAGCAGCTTTCAGAATAGCAATCAGCCCCAGCATTTT
CASSFQNSNQPQHF
>TRBV2|-|many|TRBJ1-4|12
TGTGCCATTGCCCGGGGCAGCGAAAAACTGTTTTTT
CAIARGSEKLFF
>TRBV12-3/TRBV12-4|-|many|TRBJ2-5|14
TGTGCCAGCAGTCCCCCGTTGCAGGGAGAGACCCAGTACTTC
CASSPPLQGETQYF
>TRBV5-4|-|few|TRBJ1-3|11
TGTGCCAGCAGCTTTGGCGGGGAGATATATTTT
CASSFGGEIYF
>TRBV29-1|TRBD1|-|TRBJ1-2|15
TGTGCCTGGAGTGCCCCAGACAGGGGAGTCTATGGCTACACCTTC
CAWSAPDRGVYGYTF
>TRBV7-9|-|few|TRBJ2-3|15
TGTGCCAGCAGTGAGCCAAGGTTACGCACAGATACGCAGTATTTT
CASSEPRLRTDTQYF
>TRBV6-5|-|many|TRBJ1-1|13
TGTGCCAGCTCCGATCGGGCCAAGGGTGAAGCTTTCTTT
CASSDRAKGEAFF
>TRBV7-2|-|-|TRBJ2-5|15
TGTGCCAGCAGACGACAAACGGGCGGGCGGACGACCCAGTACTTC
CASRRQTGGRTTQYF
>TRBV29-1|-|-|TRBJ2-6|16
TGCAGCGTTGGGGGTCTGGGGGGCTCTGGGGCCAACGTCCTGACTTTC
CSVGGLGGSGANVLTF
>TRBV30|-|few|TRBJ2-6|12
TGTGCCTCCCCAGGGGTCACCAACGTCCTGACTTTC
CASPGVTNVLTF
>TRBV25-1|TRBD2|-|TRBJ2-7|16
TGTGCCAGCAGTTTTGGACTAGCGGGAGGGCCCTACGAGCAGTACTTC
CASSFGLAGGPYEQYF
>TRBV20-1|-|-|TRBJ1-2|12
TGCAGTGCTAGTCAGAGCGGCTATGGCTACACCTTC
CSASQSGYGYTF
>TRBV27|-|few|TRBJ2-7|14
TGTGCCAGCAGTTTGAACAGGGGGGGCTACGAGCAGTACTTC
CASSLNRGGYEQYF
>TRBV24-1|-|many|TRBJ1-6|13
TGTGCCACCTCTAGGGAGGGAAAATCACCCCTCCACTTT
CATSREGKSPLHF
>TRBV4-2|TRBD1|-|TRBJ2-7|16
TGTGCCAGCAGCCAGGATACCGGGACAGGGGCTAACGAGCAGTACTTC
CASSQDTGTGANEQYF
>TRBV15|TRBD2|-|TRBJ2-5|18
TGTGCCACCAGCAGAGGTTCGTGGACTAGCGGGTCGAGCGAGACCCAGTACTTC
CATSRGSWTSGSSETQYF
>TRBV29-1|-|-|TRBJ1-3|16
TGCAGCGTTGAGTCTGGGGGCGTAAACTATGGAAACACCATATATTTT
CSVESGGVNYGNTIYF
>TRBV28|-|few|TRBJ2-5|15
TGTGCCAGCACATCAGTTGAAGGTTGGGGGGAGACCCAGTACTTC
CASTSVEGWGETQYF
>TRBV20-1|-|-|TRBJ1-2|12
TGCAGTGCGGGGGGGACTGACTATGGCTACACCTTC
CSAGGTDYGYTF